This is a list of T cell receptor beta chains from one sample in a study of beta chain features in type 1 diabetes. The repertoire was sequenced with immunoSEQ multiplex PCR; TCRdb's copy has only in-frame clones and lacks some. Among around 240,000 clones listed, around 15% were seen once. The material sequenced was naive CD4+ T cells from blood. The receptors stem from a man aged 30-40 years with type 1 diabetes. CDR3s include the opening cysteine and the closing phenylalanine or tryptophan. D genes are given only for firm matches. Size values are once, few and many counts, or a class for expanded clones, and some rows have none.

15 | few | NA | TRBJ2-2 | TRBV30 | CAWSVADWNTGELFF | TGTGCCTGGAGTGTAGCGGACTGGAACACCGGGGAGCTGTTTTTT
15 | few | TRBD2 | TRBJ2-3 | TRBV7-2 | CASSILAGYTDTQYF | TGTGCCAGCAGCATACTAGCGGGGTACACAGATACGCAGTATTTT
14 | few | TRBD2 | TRBJ2-7 | TRBV7-2 | CASSSRTSGNEQYF | TGTGCCAGCAGCTCAAGGACTAGCGGGAACGAGCAGTACTTC
13 | few | NA | TRBJ2-7 | TRBV2 | CASTGISSYEQYF | TGTGCCAGTACAGGGATTAGCTCCTACGAGCAGTACTTC
13 | NA | NA | TRBJ2-7 | TRBV29-1 | CSVTGTPGAEQYF | TGCAGCGTCACCGGGACACCGGGCGCTGAGCAGTACTTC
13 | few | NA | TRBJ2-2 | TRBV29-1 | CSIMTWRTGELFF | TGCAGCATAATGACGTGGCGAACCGGGGAGCTGTTTTTT
15 | few | TRBD1 | TRBJ2-3 | TRBV7-8 | CASSLVGQGTDTQYF | TGTGCCAGCAGCTTAGTAGGACAGGGCACAGATACGCAGTATTTT
13 | few | NA | TRBJ2-7 | TRBV5-1 | CASRSDNSYEQYF | TGCGCCAGCCGCTCGGACAACTCCTACGAGCAGTACTTC
13 | NA | NA | TRBJ1-5 | TRBV30 | CAWTPRRNQPQHF | TGTGCCTGGACACCCAGGCGCAATCAGCCCCAGCATTTT
15 | NA | TRBD2 | TRBJ2-7 | TRBV18 | CASSPPGLASYEQYF | TGTGCCAGCTCACCACCAGGACTAGCTTCCTACGAGCAGTACTTC
16 | few | NA | TRBJ2-5 | TRBV15 | CATSRGERRNSETQYF | TGTGCCACCAGCAGAGGCGAGCGGAGGAACTCAGAGACCCAGTACTTC
11 | few | NA | TRBJ2-7 | TRBV5-1 | CASSLDREQYF | TGCGCCAGCAGCTTGGACAGGGAGCAGTACTTC
13 | few | NA | TRBJ2-2 | TRBV6-1 | CASSTRDTGELFF | TGTGCCAGCAGTACCCGAGACACCGGGGAGCTGTTTTTT
11 | NA | NA | TRBJ2-7 | TRBV28 | CASSSQYEQYF | TGTGCCAGCAGTTCCCAGTACGAGCAGTACTTC
12 | few | NA | TRBJ2-7 | TRBV30 | CAWSVFSYEQYF | TGTGCCTGGAGTGTATTCTCCTACGAGCAGTACTTC
10 | few | NA | TRBJ1-2 | TRBV27 | CARAAYGYTF | TGTGCTAGGGCGGCTTATGGCTACACCTTC
14 | few | NA | TRBJ2-4 | TRBV10-3 | CAISESLFKNIQYF | TGTGCCATCAGTGAGTCTCTGTTCAAAAACATTCAGTACTTC
14 | NA | NA | TRBJ2-6 | TRBV7-2 | CASSTGTGANVLTF | TGTGCCAGCAGTACAGGAACTGGGGCCAACGTCCTGACTTTC
12 | few | TRBD1 | TRBJ2-7 | TRBV5-4 | CASSWDSNEQYF | TGTGCCAGCAGTTGGGACAGCAACGAGCAGTACTTC
16 | few | NA | TRBJ2-5 | TRBV5-1 | CASPADARCPQETQYF | TGCGCCAGTCCCGCGGACGCACGTTGTCCTCAAGAGACCCAGTACTTC
14 | few | NA | TRBJ1-4 | TRBV9 | CASTATATNEKLFF | TGTGCCAGCACGGCGACAGCAACTAATGAAAAACTGTTTTTT
14 | few | NA | TRBJ2-1 | TRBV23-1 | CASSAGNLYNEQFF | TGCGCCAGCTCAGCGGGCAACCTCTACAATGAGCAGTTCTTC
11 | NA | NA | TRBJ1-1 | TRBV28 | CASRTITEAFF | TGTGCCAGCAGGACAATCACTGAAGCTTTCTTT
16 | few | TRBD2 | TRBJ2-3 | TRBV4-3 | CASSPGREMVKDTQYF | TGCGCCAGCAGCCCAGGGCGGGAGATGGTGAAAGATACGCAGTATTTT
12 | few | NA | TRBJ2-7 | TRBV29-1 | CSGEGETHEQYF | TGCAGCGGAGAGGGAGAAACCCACGAGCAGTACTTC
12 | NA | NA | TRBJ2-7 | TRBV5-1 | CASSPVGYEQYF | TGCGCCAGCAGCCCGGTGGGCTACGAGCAGTACTTC
18 | few | NA | TRBJ2-4 | TRBV4-1 | CASSQGEAFGPAKNIQYF | TGCGCCAGCAGCCAAGGGGAGGCTTTCGGGCCAGCCAAAAACATTCAGTACTTC
14 | NA | NA | TRBJ2-6 | TRBV29-1 | CSVGLGSGANVLTF | TGCAGCGTTGGTCTGGGCTCTGGGGCCAACGTCCTGACTTTC
14 | few | TRBD1 | TRBJ1-2 | TRBV7-9 | CASSLGQGNYGYTF | TGTGCCAGCAGCTTGGGACAGGGGAACTATGGCTACACCTTC
14 | few | NA | TRBJ2-3 | TRBV2 | CASREDLSTDTQYF | TGTGCCAGCAGAGAGGACCTTAGCACAGATACGCAGTATTTT
15 | few | NA | TRBJ2-3 | TRBV25-1 | CASSEYYGSTDTQYF | TGTGCCAGCAGTGAATATTACGGGAGCACAGATACGCAGTATTTT
14 | few | NA | TRBJ2-7 | TRBV15 | CATSRETPGYEQYF | TGTGCCACCAGCAGAGAAACCCCCGGGTACGAGCAGTACTTC
14 | NA | NA | TRBJ2-7 | TRBV5-1 | CASSLNRAINEQYF | TGCGCCAGCAGCTTGAACAGGGCCATCAACGAGCAGTACTTC
15 | NA | TRBD2 | TRBJ2-1 | TRBV28 | CASSSSGSSYNEQFF | TGTGCCAGCAGTTCTAGCGGGAGCTCCTACAATGAGCAGTTCTTC
14 | NA | NA | TRBJ1-1 | TRBV10-3 | CAIKESALYTEAFF | TGTGCCATCAAAGAAAGCGCCCTGTACACTGAAGCTTTCTTT
14 | few | NA | TRBJ1-2 | TRBV27 | CASSFTGQDYGYTF | TGTGCCAGCAGTTTCACAGGGCAGGATTATGGCTACACCTTC
13 | NA | TRBD2 | TRBJ2-5 | TRBV2 | CASIAGSQETQYF | TGTGCCAGCATAGCGGGGTCTCAAGAGACCCAGTACTTC
11 | few | NA | TRBJ2-6 | TRBV20-1 | CSASSSGVLTF | TGCAGTGCTTCCTCATCCGGCGTCCTGACTTTC
17 | few | NA | TRBJ2-6 | TRBV28 | CASSLAGTRAGANVLTF | TGTGCCAGCAGTTTGGCGGGGACTCGGGCTGGGGCCAACGTCCTGACTTTC
16 | NA | TRBD2 | TRBJ2-1 | TRBV4-1 | CASSQDRTSGRGEQFF | TGCGCCAGCAGCCAAGATCGTACTAGCGGGAGAGGTGAGCAGTTCTTC
15 | few | TRBD2 | TRBJ2-7 | TRBV29-1 | CSGGLAGVSSYEQYF | TGCAGCGGGGGACTAGCGGGAGTGAGCTCCTACGAGCAGTACTTC
16 | once | NA | TRBJ2-7 | TRBV12-2 | CASRSPSCGVSYEQYF | TGTGCAAGTCGCTCCCCCTCTTGCGGGGTTTCCTACGAGCAGTACTTC
11 | NA | NA | TRBJ2-3 | TRBV30 | CAWRLDKKQYF | TGTGCCTGGAGACTAGACAAAAAGCAGTATTTT
14 | few | NA | TRBJ2-2 | TRBV30 | CAWTGGPNTGELFF | TGTGCCTGGACCGGGGGACCCAACACCGGGGAGCTGTTTTTT
15 | few | TRBD2 | TRBJ2-5 | TRBV7-9 | CASSPRTSGQETQYF | TGTGCCAGCAGCCCGCGGACTAGCGGCCAAGAGACCCAGTACTTC
10 | few | NA | TRBJ2-7 | TRBV28 | CASSRYEQYF | TGTGCCAGCAGTCGCTACGAGCAGTACTTC
14 | few | NA | TRBJ2-1 | TRBV6-6 | CASSYADRINEQFF | TGTGCCAGCAGTTACGCCGACAGGATCAATGAGCAGTTCTTC